A selection of T cell receptor beta chains follows, all from one sample in a study of blood T cell repertoires in COVID-19. Using immunoSEQ multiplex PCR, the repertoire was profiled, and TCRdb retains in-frame clones only, with some absent. The repertoire holds around 300,000 clones, with 70% to 90% as singletons. Sequencing input: peripheral blood. These receptor sequences come from a woman in her 70s with acute or convalescent COVID-19. CDR3s include the opening cysteine and the closing phenylalanine or tryptophan. The order of the fields is V gene, J gene, D gene, clone size, CDR3 DNA, CDR3 protein. The D gene is left open where the match is weak. Some rows have no size entry. The others give once, few or many, or a class for an expanded clone.

TRBV5-1	TRBJ2-1	.	.	TGCGCCAGCAGTAGGACCGGGACTGCCTACAATGAGCAGTTCTTC	CASSRTGTAYNEQFF
TRBV7-2	TRBJ1-1	TRBD1	.	TGTGCCAGCAGGGGACAGGGGGCGAATGGGAGGAAGACTGAAGCTTTCTTT	CASRGQGANGRKTEAFF
TRBV28	TRBJ2-2	.	.	TGTGCCAGCAGTTTCCACGGGGAGCTGTTTTTT	CASSFHGELFF
TRBV29-1	TRBJ2-1	TRBD2	.	TGCAGCGTTGAAGATCTGGCTAGCGGGGTTTTAAATGAGCAGTTCTTC	CSVEDLASGVLNEQFF
TRBV14	TRBJ1-1	TRBD1	few	TGTGCCAGCAGCCAAGAGCTCCGAGGGGGCTCGGCTTTCTTT	CASSQELRGGSAFF
TRBV20-1	TRBJ2-1	.	.	TGCAGTGCTAGCCAGGATGAGCAGTTCTTC	CSASQDEQFF
TRBV5-1	TRBJ2-1	TRBD2	once	TGCGCCAGCAGCTTCCTAGCGGGGGTGAGCTCCTACAATGAGCAGTTCTTC	CASSFLAGVSSYNEQFF
TRBV2	TRBJ2-5	TRBD2	.	TGTGCCAGCAGTGAATACCCCGCTAGCGGGCAAGAGACCCAGTACTTC	CASSEYPASGQETQYF
TRBV12-5	TRBJ1-1	TRBD1	.	TGTGCTAGTGGGCGATCAGGGGGCAACACTGAAGCTTTCTTT	CASGRSGGNTEAFF
TRBV5-1	TRBJ2-3	TRBD2	.	TGCGCCAGCGCAAGATTGCCGGGGGGTTCATTGGATACGCAGTATTTT	CASARLPGGSLDTQYF
TRBV6-1	TRBJ1-6	TRBD1	.	TGTGCCAGCAGTGACCGGGACAGGGCGTTAAATTCACCCCTCCACTTT	CASSDRDRALNSPLHF
TRBV5-4	TRBJ2-7	TRBD2	.	TGTGCCAGCAGCTCCCAAGCGGGGGGATCCTACGAGCAGTACTTC	CASSSQAGGSYEQYF
TRBV6-1	TRBJ2-5	TRBD2	.	TGTGCCAGCAGTGAATCTGGGCCCAGGGGTAGCGGGGTCCAAGAGACCCAGTACTTC	CASSESGPRGSGVQETQYF
TRBV3-1/TRBV3-2	TRBJ1-4	.	few	TGTGCCAGCAGCCACGACAGAGAAAAACTGTTTTTT	CASSHDREKLFF
TRBV3-1/TRBV3-2	TRBJ1-2	.	.	TGTGCCAGCAGCCTCGGCAAACCTCAGGGGAGTTATGGCTACACCTTC	CASSLGKPQGSYGYTF
TRBV5-5	TRBJ1-2	TRBD1	few	TGTGCCAGCAGCTCCGTTCCGACAGGGTCGGACTATGGCTACACCTTC	CASSSVPTGSDYGYTF